Presented here are 5 T cell receptor beta chains from one specimen sequenced in a study of long-term antiretroviral therapy in people with HIV. At survey level, the immunoSEQ assay was run in its v3.0 version. Sequenced by immunoSEQ multiplex PCR; TCRdb stores in-frame clones only, minus some. The repertoire holds roughly 20,000 clones, with roughly 84% as singletons. Sequenced here: unsorted PBMCs, sampled at the start of antiretroviral therapy. The receptor source for this set is a man aged 50-60 years with HIV.

The chain carries TRBV28 and TRBJ1-5; TRBD1 might be the D (5 bases). This CDR3 spans 13 amino acids. Between the trimmed V and J ends, which lost 4 bases and 6 bases, there was a span of 10 bases. Germline V gives CDR1 MDHEN, CDR2 SYDVKM. For the CDR3, the DNA is TGTGCCAGCAGTTCAGGGTCTTCTCAGCCCCAGCATTTT. Protein product: CASSSGSSQPQHF.

The gene calls are TRBV5-6 and TRBJ1-2, with D hard to call. V was trimmed by 4 bases and J by 8 bases, leaving 15 bases between them. Germline V gives CDR1 SGHDT, CDR2 YYEEEE. This CDR3 is 13 amino acids long. Here the CDR3 reads CASSVFGPDGYTF. In DNA, the CDR3 is TGTGCCAGCAGCGTTTTCGGGCCGGACGGCTACACCTTC.

This clone turned up a few times. This sequence joins TRBV7-2 and TRBJ1-6; D might be TRBD1 (5 bases). The CDR3 is made up of 16 amino acids. V was pared by 2 bases and J by 7 bases, with 15 bases between. Germline lookup yields CDR1 SGHTA and CDR2 FQGNSA. The CDR3 DNA follows: TGTGCCAGCAGCTTACGGGGGTTTTTTCAAAATTCACCCCTCCACTTT. Translation gives CASSLRGFFQNSPLHF.

J is TRBJ2-1 and V is TRBV23-1; weak D call: TRBD1 (6 bases). TRBV23-1 is classed as an ORF, of uncertain function. This CDR3 contains 16 residues. V was shortened by 4 bases and J by 1 base, with 14 bases between the two germline ends. The CDR3 spells CASSPTGAPSYNEQFF. For the CDR3, the DNA is TGCGCCAGCAGTCCGACAGGTGCCCCTTCCTACAATGAGCAGTTCTTC.

The rearrangement uses TRBV29-1 and TRBJ2-2, with D hard to call. V lost 4 bases and J lost 1, with 4 bases in between. The CDR3 is 12 residues long. Germline V lookup: CDR1 SQVTM, CDR2 ANQGSEA. The CDR3 sequence: CSVAKNTGELFF. For the CDR3, the DNA is TGCAGCGTTGCCAAGAACACCGGGGAGCTGTTTTTT.